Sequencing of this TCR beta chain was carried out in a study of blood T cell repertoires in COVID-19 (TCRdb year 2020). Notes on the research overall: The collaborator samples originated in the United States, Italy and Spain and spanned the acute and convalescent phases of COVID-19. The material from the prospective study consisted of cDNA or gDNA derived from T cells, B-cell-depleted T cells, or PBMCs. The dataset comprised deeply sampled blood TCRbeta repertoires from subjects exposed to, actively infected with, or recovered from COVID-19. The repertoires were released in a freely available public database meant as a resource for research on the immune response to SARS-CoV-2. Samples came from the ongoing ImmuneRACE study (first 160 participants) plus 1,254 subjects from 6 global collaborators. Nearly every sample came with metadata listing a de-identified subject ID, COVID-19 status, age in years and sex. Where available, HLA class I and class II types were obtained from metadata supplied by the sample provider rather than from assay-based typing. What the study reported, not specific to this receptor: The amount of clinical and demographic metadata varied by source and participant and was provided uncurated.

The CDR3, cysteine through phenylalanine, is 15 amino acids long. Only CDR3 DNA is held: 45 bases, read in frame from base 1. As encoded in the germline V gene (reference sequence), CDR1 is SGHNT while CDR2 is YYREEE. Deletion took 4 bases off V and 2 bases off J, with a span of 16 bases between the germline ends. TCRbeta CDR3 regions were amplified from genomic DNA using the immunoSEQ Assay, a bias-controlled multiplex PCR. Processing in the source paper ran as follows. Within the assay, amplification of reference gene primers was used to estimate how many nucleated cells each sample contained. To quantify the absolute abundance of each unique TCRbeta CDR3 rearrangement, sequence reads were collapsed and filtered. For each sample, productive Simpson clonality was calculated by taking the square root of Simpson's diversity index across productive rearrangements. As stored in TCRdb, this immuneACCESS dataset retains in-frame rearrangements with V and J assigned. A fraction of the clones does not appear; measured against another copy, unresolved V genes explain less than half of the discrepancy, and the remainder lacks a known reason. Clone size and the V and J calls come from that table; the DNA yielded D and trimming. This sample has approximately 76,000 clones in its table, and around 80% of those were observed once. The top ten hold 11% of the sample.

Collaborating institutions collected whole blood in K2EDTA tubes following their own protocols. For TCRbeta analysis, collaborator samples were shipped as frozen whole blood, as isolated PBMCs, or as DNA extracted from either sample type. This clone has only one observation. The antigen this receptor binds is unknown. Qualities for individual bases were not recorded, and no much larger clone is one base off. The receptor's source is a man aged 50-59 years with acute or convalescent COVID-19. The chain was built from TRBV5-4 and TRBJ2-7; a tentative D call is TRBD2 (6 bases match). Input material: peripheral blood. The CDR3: CASSPEGQRAYEQYF. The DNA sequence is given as TGTGCCAGCAGCCCGGAGGGGCAGCGAGCCTACGAGCAGTACTTC.